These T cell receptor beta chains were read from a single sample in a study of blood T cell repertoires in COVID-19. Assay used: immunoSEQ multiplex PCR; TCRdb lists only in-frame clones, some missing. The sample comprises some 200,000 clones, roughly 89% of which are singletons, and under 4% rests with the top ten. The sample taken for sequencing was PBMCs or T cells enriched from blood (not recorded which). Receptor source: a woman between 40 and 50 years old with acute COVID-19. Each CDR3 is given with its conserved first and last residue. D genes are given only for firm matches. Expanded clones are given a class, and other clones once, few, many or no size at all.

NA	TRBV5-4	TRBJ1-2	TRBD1	TGTGCCACAGGAAGGGACAGGGCCTATGGCTACACCTTC	CATGRDRAYGYTF
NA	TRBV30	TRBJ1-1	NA	TGTGCCTGGAGTTGGGGCATGGGGGGTGGGACTGAAGCTTTCTTT	CAWSWGMGGGTEAFF
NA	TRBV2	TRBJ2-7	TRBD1	TGTGCCAGCAGCAGAGACAGGGGCGGCATCTACGAGCAGTACTTC	CASSRDRGGIYEQYF
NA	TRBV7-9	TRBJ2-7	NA	TGTGCCAGCAGCTTGCACACAAGCTCCTACGAGCAGTACTTC	CASSLHTSSYEQYF
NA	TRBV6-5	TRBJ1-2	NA	TGTGCCAGCATCCCAAAGGGGCAGCACTATGGCTACACCTTC	CASIPKGQHYGYTF
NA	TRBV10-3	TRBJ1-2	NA	TGTGCCATCAGTGAGTCGGGAGGATCAGGCTCCTATGGCTACACCTTC	CAISESGGSGSYGYTF
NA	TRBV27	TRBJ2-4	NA	TGTGCCAGCAGTCCGAGCCGACGACAGAAAAACATTCAGTACTTC	CASSPSRRQKNIQYF
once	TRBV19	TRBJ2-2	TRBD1	TGTGCCAGTAGCCCGACAGGGGGTAACACCGGGGAGCTGTTTTTT	CASSPTGGNTGELFF
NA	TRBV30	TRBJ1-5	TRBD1	TGTGCCTGGAGTGTTGACAGGGAACAGCCCCAGCATTTT	CAWSVDREQPQHF
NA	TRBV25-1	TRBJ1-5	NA	TGTGCCAGCGGACTCGGGGAGAGTAATCAGCCCCAGCATTTT	CASGLGESNQPQHF
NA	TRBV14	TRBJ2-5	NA	TGTGCCAGCAGCCCAATAACAGGGACAGAGACCCAGTACTTC	CASSPITGTETQYF
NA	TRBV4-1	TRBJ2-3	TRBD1	TGCGCCAGCAGCCAAGGAGGCGGGACAGGGCTCACAGATACGCAGTATTTT	CASSQGGGTGLTDTQYF
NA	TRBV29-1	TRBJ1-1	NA	TGCAGCGTAAACCGTGGACATGAAGCTTTCTTT	CSVNRGHEAFF
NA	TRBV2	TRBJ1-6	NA	TGTGCCAGCAACCCTGACAGCCTGACTGGGTCACCCCTCCACTTT	CASNPDSLTGSPLHF
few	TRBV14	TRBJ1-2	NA	TGTGCCAGCAGCCCAGGTTGGCCTCTCGACTATGGCTACACCTTC	CASSPGWPLDYGYTF
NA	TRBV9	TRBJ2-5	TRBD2	TGTGCCAGCAGCGGAGGGGCTAGCGGGGGGTCCTACCAAGAGACCCAGTACTTC	CASSGGASGGSYQETQYF
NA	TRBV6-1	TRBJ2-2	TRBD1	TGTGCCAGCAGTGTAGACAGGGATCTAAACACCGGGGAGCTGTTTTTT	CASSVDRDLNTGELFF
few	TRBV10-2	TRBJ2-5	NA	TGCGCCAGCAGTGAGTTTAGAGAGACCCAGTACTTC	CASSEFRETQYF
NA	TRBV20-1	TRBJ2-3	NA	TGCAGTGCTAGTCCCCCAACTAGCACAGATACGCAGTATTTT	CSASPPTSTDTQYF
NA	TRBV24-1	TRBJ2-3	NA	TGTGCCACCAGTGAGTCTACAGATACGCAGTATTTT	CATSESTDTQYF
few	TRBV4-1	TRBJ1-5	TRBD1	TGCGCCAGCAGCCACTCGACAGGGGGCTATGGCAATCAGCCCCAGCATTTT	CASSHSTGGYGNQPQHF
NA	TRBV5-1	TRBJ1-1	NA	TGCGCCAGCACCACCAGGGAAGGGACTGAAGCTTTCTTT	CASTTREGTEAFF
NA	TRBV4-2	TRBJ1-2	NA	TGTGCCAGCAGTCTGGACAGCCTCTATGGCTACACCTTC	CASSLDSLYGYTF
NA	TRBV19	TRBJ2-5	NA	TGTGCCAGTAGTCCAAGGGAGCTCCAAGAGACCCAGTACTTC	CASSPRELQETQYF
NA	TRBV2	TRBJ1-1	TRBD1	TGTGCCAGCAGCGAACAGGGGGGACTCACTGAAGCTTTCTTT	CASSEQGGLTEAFF
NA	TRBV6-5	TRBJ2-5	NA	TGTGCCAGCAGTTACCACGGGGTCAAGACCCAGTACTTC	CASSYHGVKTQYF